Below, 2 T cell receptor beta chains from the same sample are listed, as sequenced in a study of radiotherapy plus CTLA-4 blockade in lung cancer. The method was immunoSEQ multiplex PCR; TCRdb's version includes in-frame clones alone and lacks a portion of them. The data hold tens of thousands of clones, with roughly three quarters observed a single time. The sequencing here drew on peripheral blood, taken from a patient treated with radiotherapy plus ipilimumab. The receptors here all came from a human donor with non-small cell lung cancer who had a partial response to radiotherapy plus ipilimumab.

The chain combines TRBV6-5 with TRBJ2-7; D might be TRBD2 (5 bases). V lost 0 bases and J 3 bases, leaving 9 bases between the germline ends. Germline V gene lookup returns CDR1 MNHEY and CDR2 SVGAGI. The CDR3 runs 14 residues. The CDR3 spells CASSYSDRGYEQYF. CDR3 in DNA: TGTGCCAGCAGTTACTCGGATCGGGGCTACGAGCAGTACTTC.

The rearrangement uses TRBV10-3 and TRBJ2-7, with D perhaps TRBD1 (6 bases). Germline CDR1 and CDR2: ENHRY and SYGVKD. Trimming shortened V by 10 bases and J by 1 base, and 14 bases separated the two germline ends. CDR3 length equals 13 residues. The CDR3 bases are TGTGCCACCAATGACAGGTTGTCCTACGAGCAGTACTTC. Translation: CATNDRLSYEQYF.